The subject of this entry is one TCR beta chain. This entry is derived from a study of blood T cell repertoires in COVID-19. Overall study context: Sites across the United States, Italy and Spain contributed samples from acute and convalescent COVID-19. T cells, B-cell-depleted T cells, or PBMCs provided the cDNA or gDNA that served as material.

In germline, CDR1 is MNHEY, CDR2 SVGEGT. Trimming at V came to 2 bases and at J to 0 bases, leaving 8 bases not matched to a gene. This CDR3 is built from 19 residues. Under the authors' procedure: For nucleated cells, counts were estimated from reference gene primer amplification. This table comes from immunoSEQ multiplex PCR, and its TCRdb copy is limited to in-frame clones, with some not included. V and J calls and clone size are given by that table; D and trimming were obtained from the DNA. The table includes about 88,000 clones, approximately 90% detected once. The gene calls are TRBV6-2 or TRBV6-3 and TRBJ2-6; 9 bases fit TRBD1. The sample consisted of peripheral blood. The clonotype originates from a woman of 80 years or more with acute or convalescent COVID-19. The CDR3 protein is CASSYPNRGRASGANVLTF. The CDR3 nucleotides are TGTGCCAGCAGTTACCCTAACAGGGGGCGCGCCTCTGGGGCCAACGTCCTGACTTTC.